Presented here are 10 T cell receptor beta chains from one specimen sequenced in a study of early T cells in non-severe SARS-CoV-2 infection. TCRdb re-derived calls from the 5' RACE reads in MiXCR, one entry per CDR3 protein. The sample records under 35,000 distinct CDR3 sequences, 5% to 7% being singletons. The specimen was whole blood. The receptors shown here come from an adult who was a healthcare worker with PCR-confirmed SARS-CoV-2 infection or an uninfected control (not recorded which).

This clonotype was seen ten or more times. V usage is TRBV27 and J usage is TRBJ1-1, with D perhaps TRBD1 (6 bases). CDR1 is MNHEY, CDR2 SMNVEV, per germline (reference sequence). Trimming removed 8 bases from V and 1 base from J, with 17 bases in between. The CDR3 has 15 amino acids. The CDR3, as DNA: TGTGCCAGCCAGCCCCTAGGGGGGGGGAACACTGAAGCTTTCTTT. Its protein product is CASQPLGGGNTEAFF.

This clonotype appeared many times. V is TRBV12-3 or TRBV12-4 and J is TRBJ1-6; TRBD1 might be the D (6 bases). The CDR3 length is 13 residues. Trimming cost V 7 bases and J 9 bases, with 13 bases left between them. The DNA of the CDR3 is TGTGCCAGCAACGGGGGGCAAGGTTCACCCCTCCACTTT. Amino acid sequence: CASNGGQGSPLHF.

This clonotype has just a few counts. The chain is built from TRBV27 and TRBJ2-1; D gene unclear. The CDR3 is 14 residues long. Trimming pared 3 bases from V and 3 bases from J, leaving 9 bases between. Germline V CDR1 and CDR2: MNHEY, SMNVEV (reference sequence). The CDR3 loop is CASSLDPDYNEQFF. The CDR3 coding sequence is TGTGCCAGCAGTTTGGATCCAGACTACAATGAGCAGTTCTTC.

In this sample, this clonotype turned up many times. V gene TRBV7-2 combines with J gene TRBJ1-4; D possibly corresponds to TRBD1 (6 bases). V lost 0 bases and J 10 bases, leaving 18 bases between the germline ends. CDR3 length: 16 amino acids. Germline V gene data show CDR1 as SGHTA and CDR2 as FQGNSA. CDR3 bases: TGTGCCAGCAGCTTAGCGGGGATGGACAGTATTGGAAAACTGTTTTTT. This codes for CASSLAGMDSIGKLFF. Full variable domain (missing parts from reference TRBV7-2 and TRBJ1-4): GAGVSQSPSNKVTEKGKDVELRCDPISGHTALYWYRQSLGQGLEFLIYFQGNSAPDKSGLPSDRFSAERTGGSVSTLTIQRTQQEDSAVYLCASSLAGMDSIGKLFFGSGTQLSVL.

This clonotype has at least ten counts. The genes are TRBV5-1 and TRBJ2-1; the match to TRBD2 covers 8 bases. The trim removed 0 bases at V and 2 bases at J, leaving 1 base unmatched. The V gene's germline CDR1 is SGHRS and CDR2 YFSETQ. This CDR3 region has 15 residues. The CDR3, as DNA: TGCGCCAGCAGCTTGGCCGGGGGGGCCTACAATGAGCAGTTCTTC. The encoded protein is CASSLAGGAYNEQFF.

This clonotype was seen ten or more times. The rearrangement joins TRBV29-1 to TRBJ2-5; D is ambiguous. With 7 bases removed from V and 5 bases from J, the gap between germline ends came to 11 bases. The CDR3 runs 11 residues. Germline V CDR1 and CDR2: SQVTM, ANQGSEA. The CDR3 here is CSAYRDETQYF. DNA of the CDR3: TGCAGCGCGTACAGAGACGAGACCCAGTACTTC.

The table lists this clonotype with many counts. The CDR3 bases are TGTGCCAGCAGCTTGGCCCGGACAGGTCACGGGGAGCTGTTTTTT. Translation: CASSLARTGHGELFF. The V and J genes are TRBV5-4 and TRBJ2-2, with 7 bases aligning to TRBD1. There are 15 residues in the CDR3. From germline, CDR1 is SGHNT and CDR2 YYREEE (reference sequence). V lost 0 bases, J lost 7 bases, and 6 bases stayed unmatched.

This clonotype came up a few times. The gene calls are TRBV20-1 and TRBJ2-1; maybe TRBD2 (6 bases). Trimming pared 0 bases from V and 3 bases from J, leaving 12 bases between. CDR1 is DFQATT and CDR2 is SNEGSKA in the germline V gene (reference sequence). This CDR3 contains 15 residues. CDR3 loop: CSAREAGSGYNEQFF. The CDR3 DNA follows: TGCAGTGCTAGAGAGGCGGGAAGTGGCTACAATGAGCAGTTCTTC.

This clonotype was counted many times. The rearrangement uses TRBV11-2 and TRBJ2-1; no clear D gene. V was cut by 1 base and J by 7 bases, with 5 bases left in between. CDR1 and CDR2 from the germline V gene are SGHAT and FQNNGV. The CDR3 consists of 12 residues. Here the CDR3 DNA reads TGTGCCAGCAGCTTAGTACGGAATGAGCAGTTCTTC. It is translated as CASSLVRNEQFF.

This clonotype occurred many times. V and J are TRBV21-1 and TRBJ1-1; no DNA check was done on the table's D call, TRBD1. TRBV21-1 is noted as a pseudogene. This CDR3 has 15 amino acids. The CDR3 DNA sequence: TGTGCCAGCAGCAGTCCCGGGACAGCGAACACTGAAGCTTTCTTT. Protein product: CASSSPGTANTEAFF.